The source of this T cell receptor (beta chain) is a study of cytomegalovirus exposure and HLA in healthy donors. In this sample, this clone turned up a few times. Germline CDR1 reads ENHRY; CDR2 reads SYGVKD. Trimming at V came to 3 bases and at J to 6 bases, leaving 11 bases not matched to a gene. This CDR3 is 17 amino acids long. The PCR used 60 Vbeta and 13 Jbeta primers. Some clones are missing from TCRdb's copy, which holds only in-frame ones; the method was immunoSEQ multiplex PCR. The sample has around 99,000 clones; around two thirds are singletons. The V call is TRBV10-3, the J call TRBJ1-2; 12 bases match TRBD1. The sequence derives from a woman between 40 and 55 years old in good health and CMV-seropositive. The material sequenced was PBMCs. CDR3 nucleotide sequence: TGTGCCATCAGTGAAGGGGTAGGGACAGGGGGCTCCCATGGCTACACCTTC. Encoded protein: CAISEGVGTGGSHGYTF.